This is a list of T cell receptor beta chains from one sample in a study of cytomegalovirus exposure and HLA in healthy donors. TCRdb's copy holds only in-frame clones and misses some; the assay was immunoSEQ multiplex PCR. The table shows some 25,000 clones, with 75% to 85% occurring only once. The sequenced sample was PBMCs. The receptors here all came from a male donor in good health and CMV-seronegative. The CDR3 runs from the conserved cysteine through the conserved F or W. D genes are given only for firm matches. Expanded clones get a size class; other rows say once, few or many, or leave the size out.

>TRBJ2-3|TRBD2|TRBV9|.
CASSVGLAGAGTDTQYF
TGTGCCAGCAGCGTTGGACTAGCGGGGGCCGGGACAGATACGCAGTATTTT
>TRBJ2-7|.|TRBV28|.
CASSLSSLGGTSYEQYF
TGTGCCAGCAGTTTATCTTCGTTGGGGGGTACCTCCTACGAGCAGTACTTC
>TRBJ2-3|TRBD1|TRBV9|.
CASATGLTDTQYF
TGTGCCAGCGCGACAGGGCTCACAGATACGCAGTATTTT
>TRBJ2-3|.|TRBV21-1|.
CASSNKPAVGSGGPTDTQYF
TGTGCCAGCAGCAACAAACCTGCGGTTGGTAGCGGGGGGCCCACAGATACGCAGTATTTT
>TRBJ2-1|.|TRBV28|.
CASSFSIPSDSSYNEQFF
TGTGCCAGCAGTTTCAGTATTCCTAGCGACAGCTCCTACAATGAGCAGTTCTTC
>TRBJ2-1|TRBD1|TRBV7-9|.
CSSSLEQGDSNEQFF
TGTTCCAGCAGCTTAGAACAGGGGGATTCCAATGAGCAGTTCTTC
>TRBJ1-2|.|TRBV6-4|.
CASSAGGPNDGYTF
TGTGCCAGCAGTGCCGGGGGGCCTAACGATGGCTACACCTTC
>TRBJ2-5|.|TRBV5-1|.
CASSLSGGVAETQYF
TGCGCCAGCAGCTTGAGCGGAGGGGTTGCAGAGACCCAGTACTTC
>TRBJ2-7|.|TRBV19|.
CASSINAQAAYEQYF
TGTGCCAGTAGTATTAATGCACAGGCGGCCTACGAGCAGTACTTC
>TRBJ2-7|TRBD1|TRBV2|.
CAGTGTGSYEQYF
TGTGCCGGAACCGGGACAGGCTCCTACGAGCAGTACTTC
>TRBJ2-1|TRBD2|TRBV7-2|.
CASSHLAGRSYNEQFF
TGTGCCAGCAGCCACCTAGCGGGGCGCTCCTACAATGAGCAGTTCTTC
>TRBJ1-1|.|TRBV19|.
CASSLQDNTEAFF
TGTGCCAGTAGTCTTCAGGATAACACTGAAGCTTTCTTT
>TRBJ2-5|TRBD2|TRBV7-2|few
CASSLTGGVGETQYF
TGTGCCAGCAGCTTAACCGGGGGGGTCGGTGAGACCCAGTACTTC
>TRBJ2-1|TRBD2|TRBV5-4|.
CASSLVPGGPSNEQFF
TGTGCCAGCAGCTTGGTTCCGGGAGGGCCGTCCAATGAGCAGTTCTTC
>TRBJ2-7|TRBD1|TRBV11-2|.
CASSLVVGQAYEQYF
TGTGCCAGCAGCTTAGTGGTGGGACAGGCCTACGAGCAGTACTTC
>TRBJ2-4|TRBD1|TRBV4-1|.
CASSQESGGQGARGAKNIQYF
TGCGCCAGCAGCCAAGAAAGTGGAGGACAGGGGGCGCGAGGGGCCAAAAACATTCAGTACTTC
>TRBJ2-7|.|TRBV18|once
CASSPYSGTYEQYF
TGTGCCAGCTCACCCTATAGCGGAACGTACGAGCAGTACTTC
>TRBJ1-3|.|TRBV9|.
CASSAKGQPSGNTIYF
TGTGCCAGCAGCGCGAAGGGACAACCCTCTGGAAACACCATATATTTT
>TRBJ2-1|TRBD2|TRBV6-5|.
CASSYGLADSYNEQFF
TGTGCCAGCAGTTATGGACTAGCGGATTCCTACAATGAGCAGTTCTTC
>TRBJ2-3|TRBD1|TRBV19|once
CASSTYRGPDTQYF
TGTGCCAGTAGTACTTACAGGGGGCCAGATACGCAGTATTTT
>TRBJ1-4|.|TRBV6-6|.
CASSYSGGILFF
TGTGCCAGCAGTTACTCTGGGGGGATACTGTTTTTT
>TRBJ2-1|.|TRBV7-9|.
CASSFYGLAPTYNEQFF
TGTGCCAGCAGCTTTTACGGTCTAGCGCCAACCTACAATGAGCAGTTCTTC
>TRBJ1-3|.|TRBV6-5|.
CASSRQGSGNTIYF
TGTGCCAGCAGTCGTCAGGGGTCTGGAAACACCATATATTTT
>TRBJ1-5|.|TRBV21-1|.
CASSKGAGASWPQHF
TGTGCCAGCAGCAAAGGGGCAGGGGCCTCATGGCCCCAGCATTTT
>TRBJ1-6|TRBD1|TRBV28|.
CASSASGQGNSPLHF
TGTGCCAGCAGTGCGTCGGGACAGGGAAATTCACCCCTCCACTTT
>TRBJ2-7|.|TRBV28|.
CASSQPQGYEQYF
TGTGCCAGCAGTCAACCGCAGGGCTACGAGCAGTACTTC
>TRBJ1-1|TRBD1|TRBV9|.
CASSVGGQGQAFF
TGTGCCAGCAGCGTAGGCGGACAGGGCCAAGCTTTCTTT
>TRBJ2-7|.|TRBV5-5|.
CASSWGNVGVEQYF
TGTGCCAGCAGCTGGGGTAATGTAGGGGTCGAGCAGTACTTC
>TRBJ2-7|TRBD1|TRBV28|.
CASSPSEGQGSYEQYF
TGTGCCAGCAGTCCCTCCGAGGGACAGGGCTCCTACGAGCAGTACTTC
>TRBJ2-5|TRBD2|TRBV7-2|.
CASRRGAAETQYF
TGTGCCAGCAGGCGGGGGGCTGCGGAGACCCAGTACTTC
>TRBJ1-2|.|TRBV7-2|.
CASSLNRENYGYTF
TGTGCCAGCAGCTTAAACAGGGAAAACTATGGCTACACCTTC
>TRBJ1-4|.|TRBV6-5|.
CASTAGQSNEKLFF
TGTGCCAGCACCGCAGGACAGAGCAATGAAAAACTGTTTTTT
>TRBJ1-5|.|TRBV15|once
CATSRDTTREEYSNQPQHF
TGTGCCACCAGCAGAGATACAACCCGTGAGGAATATAGCAATCAGCCCCAGCATTTT
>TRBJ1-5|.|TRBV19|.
CASSEVGGNQPQHF
TGTGCCAGTAGTGAGGTAGGGGGCAATCAGCCCCAGCATTTT
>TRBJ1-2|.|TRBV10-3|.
CAISEDVGRGYTF
TGTGCCATCAGCGAAGACGTTGGGAGAGGCTACACCTTC
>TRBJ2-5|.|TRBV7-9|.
CSSSLGSRIQETQYF
TGTTCCAGCAGCTTAGGGAGCAGAATACAAGAGACCCAGTACTTC
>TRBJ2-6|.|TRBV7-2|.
CASSLGVGGAGANVLTF
TGTGCCAGCAGCTTAGGGGTCGGGGGTGCTGGGGCCAACGTCCTGACTTTC
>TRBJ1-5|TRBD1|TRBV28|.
CASKEEGQWSNQPQHF
TGTGCCAGCAAAGAAGAGGGACAGTGGAGCAATCAGCCCCAGCATTTT
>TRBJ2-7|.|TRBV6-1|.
CASSGLGSSYEQYF
TGTGCCAGCAGCGGTTTGGGTAGCTCCTACGAGCAGTACTTC
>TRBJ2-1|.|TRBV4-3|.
CASSPRDGLGGNEQFF
TGCGCCAGCAGCCCGCGGGACGGCCTTGGGGGGAATGAGCAGTTCTTC
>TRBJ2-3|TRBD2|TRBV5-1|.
CASCEGLAFTDTQYF
TGCGCCAGCTGCGAGGGACTAGCTTTCACAGATACGCAGTATTTT
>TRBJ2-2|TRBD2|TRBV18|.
CASSPSSGGYTGELFF
TGTGCCAGCTCGCCCTCTAGCGGGGGTTACACCGGGGAGCTGTTTTTT
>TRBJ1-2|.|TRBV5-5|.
CASSLSAGDYGYTF
TGTGCCAGCAGCTTGTCCGCCGGAGACTATGGCTACACCTTC
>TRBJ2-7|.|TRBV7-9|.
CASSPRESSYEQYF
TGTGCCAGCAGCCCCCGAGAGAGCTCCTACGAGCAGTACTTC
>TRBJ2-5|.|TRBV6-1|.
CASSEGPGEETQYF
TGTGCCAGCAGTGAAGGGCCAGGTGAAGAGACCCAGTACTTC
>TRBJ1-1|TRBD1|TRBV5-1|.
CASSRGTDEAFF
TGCGCCAGCAGCCGAGGGACAGATGAAGCTTTCTTT
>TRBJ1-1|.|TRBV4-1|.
CASSQERRGLGAFF
TGCGCCAGCAGCCAAGAAAGGCGAGGACTGGGGGCTTTCTTT
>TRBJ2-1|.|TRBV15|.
CATSRDLEGVYNEQFF
TGTGCCACCAGCAGAGATTTGGAGGGAGTATACAATGAGCAGTTCTTC
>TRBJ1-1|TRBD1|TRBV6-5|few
CACRQGSGSEAFF
TGTGCCTGCCGACAGGGCTCGGGGTCTGAAGCTTTCTTT